The present entry profiles one TCR beta chain with its context. This entry belongs to a study of human T cells and chemical hapten exposure. Across the study: Throughout the roughly 24-week study, diphenylcyclopropenone was applied weekly to the patients' scalps.

TCRdb reprocessed the RACE reads via MiXCR and lists one record per CDR3 protein. The sample shows roughly 90,000 distinct CDR3 sequences, under 13% of them seen only once. The CDR3 extends over 15 amino acids. V shed 5 bases, J shed 4 bases, and the junction held 3 bases outside the gene matches. Germline lookup yields CDR1 SGHTA and CDR2 FQGNSA. As for time point: patch test 3, about 24 weeks after DPC sensitization. Treatment reported: therapeutic diphenylcyclopropenone sensitization with weekly scalp DPC. Only after blood had been drawn was each patch test applied. The donor pool consisted of alopecia patients aged 18 to 70 years, considered suitable for DPC. Unfractionated whole blood was the source of the extracted total RNA.

Sequenced here: whole blood, sampled in connection with sensitization to the hapten diphenylcyclopropenone (DPC). The rearrangement joins TRBV7-2 to TRBJ2-1; 12 positions match TRBD2. The clonotype originates from a woman younger than 45 with alopecia areata. Some clones in this sample may be carry-over from other donors' samples. CDR3 region: CASSTGTSGYNEQFF. The CDR3 DNA is TGTGCCAGCAGCACCGGGACTAGCGGGTACAATGAGCAGTTCTTC. The full variable domain, with the rest looked up from reference TRBV7-2 and TRBJ2-1, is GAGVSQSPSNKVTEKGKDVELRCDPISGHTALYWYRQSLGQGLEFLIYFQGNSAPDKSGLPSDRFSAERTGGSVSTLTIQRTQQEDSAVYLCASSTGTSGYNEQFFGPGTRLTVL.